This T cell receptor (beta chain) was sequenced for a study of blood T cell repertoires in COVID-19 (dated by TCRdb to between 2020 and 2021). For context, the study as a whole: The collaborator samples originated in the United States, Italy and Spain and spanned the acute and convalescent phases of COVID-19. The material from the prospective study consisted of cDNA or gDNA derived from T cells, B-cell-depleted T cells, or PBMCs. Subjects who had been exposed to COVID-19, were actively infected with it, or had recovered from it provided the deeply sampled blood TCRbeta repertoires that made up the dataset. Samples came from the ongoing ImmuneRACE study (first 160 participants) plus 1,254 subjects from 6 global collaborators. Where HLA class I and class II types were available, the types were taken from metadata supplied by the sample provider, not from assay-based typing. The repertoires were made available in a free public database intended to serve as a resource for research on the immune response to SARS-CoV-2. Sample metadata almost always included a de-identified subject ID, COVID-19 status, age in years and sex. What the work shows at the level of the full study, not this receptor alone: Clinical and demographic metadata were provided uncurated, with the amount varying by source and participant.

Whole blood was collected in K2EDTA tubes by collaborating institutions according to the institutions' own protocols. For TCRbeta analysis, collaborators shipped samples as frozen whole blood, isolated PBMCs, or DNA extracted from either of those sample types. The immunoSEQ Assay, a bias-controlled multiplex PCR, was used to amplify TCRbeta CDR3 regions from genomic DNA. Turning to the authors' computational methods: The number of nucleated cells in each sample was estimated from the amplification of reference gene primers within the assay. Sequence reads were collapsed and filtered to measure the absolute abundance of every unique TCRbeta CDR3 rearrangement. Productive Simpson clonality was computed per sample as the square root of Simpson's diversity index over productive rearrangements. As stored in TCRdb, this immuneACCESS dataset retains in-frame rearrangements with V and J assigned. A fraction of the clones does not appear; measured against another copy, unresolved V genes explain less than half of the discrepancy, and the remainder lacks a known reason. D and trimming come from the DNA, and the V and J calls and clone size come from that table. The sample table contains some 76,000 clones; only one count was recorded for about 90% of them. The ten largest clones represent under 6% of the sample.

From the cysteine up to the phenylalanine, the CDR3 has a length of 21 residues. The entry retains the CDR3 DNA only, 63 bases that are in frame from base 1. Of note for this clone: This receptor's antigen is unknown. No much larger clone is present one base from it, and per-base qualities are unavailable.

The V gene is TRBV21-1 and the J gene is TRBJ2-3; the table's D call of TRBD2 was not tested on the DNA. TRBV21-1 is flagged as a pseudogene. The TCR comes from a human donor in a cohort sampled during active COVID-19. The source material was peripheral blood. The CDR3 reads CASSKQQTGTSGDTSTDTQYF. The DNA reads TGTGCCAGCAGCAAACAGCAGACCGGGACTAGCGGGGATACTAGCACAGATACGCAGTATTTT.